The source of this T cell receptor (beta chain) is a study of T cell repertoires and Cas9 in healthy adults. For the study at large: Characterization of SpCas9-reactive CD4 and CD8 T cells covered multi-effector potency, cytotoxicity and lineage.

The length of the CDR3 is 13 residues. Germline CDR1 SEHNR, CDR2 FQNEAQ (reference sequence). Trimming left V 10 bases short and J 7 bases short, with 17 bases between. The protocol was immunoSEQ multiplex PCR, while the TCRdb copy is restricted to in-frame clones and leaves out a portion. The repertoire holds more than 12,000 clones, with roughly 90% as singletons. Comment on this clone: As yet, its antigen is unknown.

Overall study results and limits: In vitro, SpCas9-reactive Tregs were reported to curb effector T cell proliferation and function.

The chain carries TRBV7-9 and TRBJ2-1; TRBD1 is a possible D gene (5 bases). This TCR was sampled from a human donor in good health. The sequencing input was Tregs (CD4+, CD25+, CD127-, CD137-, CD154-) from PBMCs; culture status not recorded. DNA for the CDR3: TGTGCCATCCCATGGGGAAGGGGTAATGAGCAGTTCTTC. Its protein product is CAIPWGRGNEQFF.